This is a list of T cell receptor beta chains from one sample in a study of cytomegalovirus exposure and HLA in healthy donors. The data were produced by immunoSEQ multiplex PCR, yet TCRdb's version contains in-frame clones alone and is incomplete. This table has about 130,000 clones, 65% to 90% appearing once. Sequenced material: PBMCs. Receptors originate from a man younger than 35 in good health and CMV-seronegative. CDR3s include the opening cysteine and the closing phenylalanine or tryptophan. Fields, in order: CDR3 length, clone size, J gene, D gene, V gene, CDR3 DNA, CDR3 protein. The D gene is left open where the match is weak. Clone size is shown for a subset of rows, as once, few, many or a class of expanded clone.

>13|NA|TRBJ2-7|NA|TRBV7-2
TGTGCCAGCAGCCCGCCTCGAGCGGGCGAGCAGTACTTC
CASSPPRAGEQYF
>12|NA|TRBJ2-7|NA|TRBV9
TGTGCCAGCAGCGGGGACACCTACGAGCAGTACTTC
CASSGDTYEQYF
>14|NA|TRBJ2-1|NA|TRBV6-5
TGTGCCAGCAGTTCCGGACAGATCTACAATGAGCAGTTCTTC
CASSSGQIYNEQFF
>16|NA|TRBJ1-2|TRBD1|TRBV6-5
TGTGCCAGCAGTTACTCGGCGACAGGGGCTAACTATGGCTACACCTTC
CASSYSATGANYGYTF
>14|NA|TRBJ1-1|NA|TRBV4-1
TGCGCCAGCAGCCAAGACCCTTTGAACACTGAAGCTTTCTTT
CASSQDPLNTEAFF
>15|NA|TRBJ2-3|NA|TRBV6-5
TGTGCCAGCAGTTACTCGAATGGGGGCGGGGATACGCAGTATTTT
CASSYSNGGGDTQYF
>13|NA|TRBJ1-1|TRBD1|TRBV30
TGTGCCGAACGAGGGGGCATGAACACTGAAGCTTTCTTT
CAERGGMNTEAFF
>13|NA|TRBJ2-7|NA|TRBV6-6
TGTGCCGTCTCGCCCCACGGTTCCTACGAGCAGTACTTC
CAVSPHGSYEQYF
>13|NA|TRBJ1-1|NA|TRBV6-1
TGTGCCAGCCCCACCCGGGGGAACACTGAAGCTTTCTTT
CASPTRGNTEAFF
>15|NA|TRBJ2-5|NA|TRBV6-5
TGTGCCAGCAGTTACTCGCGAGGGTTTGAAGAGACCCAGTACTTC
CASSYSRGFEETQYF
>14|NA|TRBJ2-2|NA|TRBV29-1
TGCAGCGTTGAAGGCAAACTGAACACCGGGGAGCTGTTTTTT
CSVEGKLNTGELFF
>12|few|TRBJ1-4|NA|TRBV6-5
TGTGCCAGCAGTAACCCTCAGGAAAAACTGTTTTTT
CASSNPQEKLFF
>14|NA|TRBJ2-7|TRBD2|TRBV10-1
TGCGCCAGCAGTGAGGGACTAGAGGTCTACGAGCAGTACTTC
CASSEGLEVYEQYF
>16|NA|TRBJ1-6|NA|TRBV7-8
TGTGCCAGCAGCTTAGCGGCAGGGGTCTACAATTCACCCCTCCACTTT
CASSLAAGVYNSPLHF
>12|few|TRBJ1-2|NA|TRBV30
TGTGCCTGGAGCCTCGGTCCTCAAGGCTACACCTTC
CAWSLGPQGYTF
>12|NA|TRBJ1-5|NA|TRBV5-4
TGTGCCAGCAGCGCGGGAGATCAGCCCCAGCATTTT
CASSAGDQPQHF
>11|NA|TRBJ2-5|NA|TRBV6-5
TGTGCCAGCAGTCTAGGGGGGACCCAGTACTTC
CASSLGGTQYF
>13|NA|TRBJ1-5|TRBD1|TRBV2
TGTGCCAGCAGGAAGGACAGGGTTCAGCCCCAGCATTTT
CASRKDRVQPQHF
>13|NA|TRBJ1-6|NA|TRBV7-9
TGTGCCAGCAGCTCGGAGGGTTGGTCACCCCTCCACTTT
CASSSEGWSPLHF
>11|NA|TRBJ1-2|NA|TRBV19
TGTGCCAGTAGCGGGATTGAGGGCTACACCTTC
CASSGIEGYTF
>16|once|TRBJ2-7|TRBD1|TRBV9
TGTGCCAGCAGCGGTCAAACAGGGGCGAGCTCCTACGAGCAGTACTTC
CASSGQTGASSYEQYF
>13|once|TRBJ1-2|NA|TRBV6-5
TGTGCCAGCAGTTACTCCGGGGGGGATGGCTACACCTTC
CASSYSGGDGYTF
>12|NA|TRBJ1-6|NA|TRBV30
TGTGCCTGGGGTAACGGGAATTCACCCCTCCACTTT
CAWGNGNSPLHF
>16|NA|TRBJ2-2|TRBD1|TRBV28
TGTGCCAGCAGTGTCGACAGGGGGAATCCCACCGGGGAGCTGTTTTTT
CASSVDRGNPTGELFF
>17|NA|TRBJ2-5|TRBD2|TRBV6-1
TGTGCCAGCAGTGAGTTTATAGCGGGGGGGCTCCAAGAGACCCAGTACTTC
CASSEFIAGGLQETQYF
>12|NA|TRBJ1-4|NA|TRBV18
TGTGCCAGCTCACCCAGGGAAGGGAAACTGTTTTTT
CASSPREGKLFF
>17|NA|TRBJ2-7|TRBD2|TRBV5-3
TGTGCCAGAAGCTTTTGTGGACTAGCGGACCTCTCCTACGAGCAGTACTTC
CARSFCGLADLSYEQYF
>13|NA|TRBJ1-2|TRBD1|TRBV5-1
TGCGCCAGCAGCGTCGGGACAGACTATGGCTACACCTTC
CASSVGTDYGYTF
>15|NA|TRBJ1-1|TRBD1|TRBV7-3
TGTGCCAGCAGCGAAGACCCAGGGGGCTTCACTGAAGCTTTCTTT
CASSEDPGGFTEAFF
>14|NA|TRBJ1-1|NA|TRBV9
TGTGCCAGCAGCGTAAGGGGAGGGGGGACTGAAGCTTTCTTT
CASSVRGGGTEAFF
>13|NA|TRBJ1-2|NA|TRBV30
TGTGCCTGGAGTGATGGCTTCAACTATGGCTACACCTTC
CAWSDGFNYGYTF